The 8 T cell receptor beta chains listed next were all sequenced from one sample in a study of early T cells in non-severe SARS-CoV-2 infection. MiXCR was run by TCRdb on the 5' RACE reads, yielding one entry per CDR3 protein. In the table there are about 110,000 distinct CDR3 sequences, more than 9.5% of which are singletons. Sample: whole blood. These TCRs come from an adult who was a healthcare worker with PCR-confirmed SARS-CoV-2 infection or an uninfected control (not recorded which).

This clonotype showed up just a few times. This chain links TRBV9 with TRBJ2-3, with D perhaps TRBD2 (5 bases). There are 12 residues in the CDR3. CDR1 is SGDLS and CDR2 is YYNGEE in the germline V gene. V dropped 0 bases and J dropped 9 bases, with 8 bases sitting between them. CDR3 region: CASSVAGLTQYF. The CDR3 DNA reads TGTGCCAGCAGCGTAGCGGGATTGACGCAGTATTTT.

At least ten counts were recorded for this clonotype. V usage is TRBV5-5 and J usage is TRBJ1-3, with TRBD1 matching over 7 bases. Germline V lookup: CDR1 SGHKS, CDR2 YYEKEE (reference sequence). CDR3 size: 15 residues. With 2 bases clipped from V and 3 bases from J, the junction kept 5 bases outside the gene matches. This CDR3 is CASSLGGAYGNTIYF. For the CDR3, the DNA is TGTGCCAGCAGCTTAGGGGGCGCGTATGGAAACACCATATATTTT.

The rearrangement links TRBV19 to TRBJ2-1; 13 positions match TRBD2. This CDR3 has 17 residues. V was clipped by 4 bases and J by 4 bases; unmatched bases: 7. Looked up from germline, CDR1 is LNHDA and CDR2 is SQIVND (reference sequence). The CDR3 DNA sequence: TGTGCCAGTAGTAGGACTAGCGGGAGTCAGGGATACAATGAGCAGTTCTTC. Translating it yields CASSRTSGSQGYNEQFF.

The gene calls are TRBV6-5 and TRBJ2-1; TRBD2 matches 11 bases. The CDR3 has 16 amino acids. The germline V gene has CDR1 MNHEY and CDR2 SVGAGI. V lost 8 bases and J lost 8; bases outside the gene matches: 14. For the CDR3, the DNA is TGTGCCAGCCCCAGGGTAGCGGGAGGGCGTGTGGATGAGCAGTTCTTC. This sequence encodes CASPRVAGGRVDEQFF.

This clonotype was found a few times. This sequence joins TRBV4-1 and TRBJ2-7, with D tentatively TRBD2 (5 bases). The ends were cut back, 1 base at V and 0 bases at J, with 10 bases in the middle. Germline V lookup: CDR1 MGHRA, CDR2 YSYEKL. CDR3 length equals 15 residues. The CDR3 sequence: CASSQGSGNSYEQYF. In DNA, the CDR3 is TGCGCCAGCAGCCAAGGTTCGGGGAACTCCTACGAGCAGTACTTC.

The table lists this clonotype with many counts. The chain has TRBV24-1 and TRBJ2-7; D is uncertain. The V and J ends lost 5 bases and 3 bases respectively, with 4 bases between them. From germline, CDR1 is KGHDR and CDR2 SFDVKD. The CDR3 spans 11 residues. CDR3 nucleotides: TGTGCCACCAGTGCGGGCTACGAGCAGTACTTC. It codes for CATSAGYEQYF.

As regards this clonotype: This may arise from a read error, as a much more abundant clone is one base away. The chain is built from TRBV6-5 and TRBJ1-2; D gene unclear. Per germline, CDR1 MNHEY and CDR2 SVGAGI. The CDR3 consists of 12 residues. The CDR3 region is CASGPYGYSYTF. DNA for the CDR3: TGTGCCAGCGGGCCTTATGGCTATAGCTACACCTTC.

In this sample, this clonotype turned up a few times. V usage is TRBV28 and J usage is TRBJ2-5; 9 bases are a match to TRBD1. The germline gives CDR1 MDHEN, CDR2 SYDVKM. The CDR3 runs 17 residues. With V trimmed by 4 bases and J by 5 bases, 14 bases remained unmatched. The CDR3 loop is CASSSHFRGQGWETQYF. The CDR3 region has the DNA TGTGCCAGCAGTTCTCATTTCCGGGGACAGGGCTGGGAGACCCAGTACTTC.